This TCR beta chain was captured by sequencing in a study of CD8 T cells in ankylosing spondylitis. The germline V gene has CDR1 LGHNA and CDR2 YSLEER. The CDR3 loop spans 15 amino acids. Trimming removed 0 bases from V and 4 bases from J, with 12 bases in between. As for this clonotype: Its antigen remains unknown.

Overall study findings and caveats: A TCR beta motif of 8 or 9 highly homologous variants appeared characteristic of ankylosing spondylitis blood.

TCRdb fed the 5' RACE reads into MiXCR, producing one record per CDR3 protein. Of about 800,000 distinct CDR3 sequences detected, roughly 10% appear once; the ten largest clones hold 0.51%. The source material was blood, either unsorted or a sorted T cell fraction (not recorded which). The receptor was isolated from a male donor with ankylosing spondylitis. The chain recombines TRBV4-3 with TRBJ1-2; D may be TRBD1 (6 bases). CDR3 amino acids: CASSQDSRGGYGYTF. The DNA of the CDR3 is TGCGCCAGCAGCCAAGATTCCAGGGGAGGCTATGGCTACACCTTC.